This T cell receptor (beta chain) was found in a study of blood T cell repertoires in COVID-19. Study-wide context: Acute-phase and convalescent COVID-19 samples originated in the United States, Italy and Spain.

Original processing notes: How many nucleated cells were present was estimated from reference gene primer amplification. TCRdb's copy holds only in-frame clones and misses some; the assay was immunoSEQ multiplex PCR. That table supplies the V and J calls and clone size; D and trimming were determined from the DNA. This table holds fewer than 200,000 clones, 80% found once. The sequencing sample was made of peripheral blood. This receptor was identified in a man aged 60 to 69 with acute or convalescent COVID-19.

The CDR3 bases are TGTGCTAGTGGTTTGACCCCAGGGGGAGTTGATGAAAAACTGTTTTTT. Translated: CASGLTPGGVDEKLFF. J is TRBJ1-4 and V is TRBV12-5, with 7 positions matching TRBD1. The CDR3 has 16 residues. The germline V gene encodes CDR1 LGHNT and CDR2 FRNRAP. V shed 2 bases and J 6 bases; nucleotides not matched to a gene: 9. Together with reference TRBV12-5 and TRBJ1-4, the CDR3 gives the full variable domain: DARVTQTPRHKVTEMGQEVTMRCQPILGHNTVFWYRQTMMQGLELLAYFRNRAPLDDSGMPKDRFSAEMPDATLATLKIQPSEPRDSAVYFCASGLTPGGVDEKLFFGSGTQLSVL.